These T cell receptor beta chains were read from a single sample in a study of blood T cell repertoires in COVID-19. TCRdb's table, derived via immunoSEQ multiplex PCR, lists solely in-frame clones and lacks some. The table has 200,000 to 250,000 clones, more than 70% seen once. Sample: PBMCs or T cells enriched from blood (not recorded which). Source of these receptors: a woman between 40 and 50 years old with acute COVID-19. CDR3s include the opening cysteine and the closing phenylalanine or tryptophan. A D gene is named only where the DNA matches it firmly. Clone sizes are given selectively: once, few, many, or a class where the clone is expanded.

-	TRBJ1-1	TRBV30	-	TGTGCCTGGAATCGGGAGAACACTGAAGCTTTCTTT	CAWNRENTEAFF
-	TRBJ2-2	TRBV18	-	TGTGCCAGCTCACCGCGCGACAGTTCCACCGGGGAGCTGTTTTTT	CASSPRDSSTGELFF
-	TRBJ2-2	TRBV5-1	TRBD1	TGCGCCAGCAGCGCCGGACAGGGGGCGACCGGGGAGCTGTTTTTT	CASSAGQGATGELFF
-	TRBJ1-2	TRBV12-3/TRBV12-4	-	TGTGCCAGCATAGAGACAGGCGCGCTTCGCTACACCTTC	CASIETGALRYTF
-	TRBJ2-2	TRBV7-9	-	TGTGCCAGCAGCTTAGTGAGGAACACCGGGGAGCTGTTTTTT	CASSLVRNTGELFF
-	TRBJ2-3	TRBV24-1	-	TGTGCCACCAGTGATTCCACACAGGGGAGGCCAGATACGCAGTATTTT	CATSDSTQGRPDTQYF
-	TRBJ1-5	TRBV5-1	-	TGCGCCAGCAGCCCGGACGGGGGCAATCAGCCCCAGCATTTT	CASSPDGGNQPQHF
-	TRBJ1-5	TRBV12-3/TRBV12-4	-	TGTGCCAGCAGTTCAGAGGGATACCAGCCCCAGCATTTT	CASSSEGYQPQHF
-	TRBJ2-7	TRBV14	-	TGTGCCAGCAGCTATGGAGTAACCTACGAGCAGTACTTC	CASSYGVTYEQYF
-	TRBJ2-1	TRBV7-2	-	TGTGCCAGCAGCTTAGACTCGCGGTACTACAATGAGCAGTTCTTC	CASSLDSRYYNEQFF
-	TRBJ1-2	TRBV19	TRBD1	TGTGCCAGTAGTACCTCGGACAGGCCCATTTATGGCTACACCTTC	CASSTSDRPIYGYTF
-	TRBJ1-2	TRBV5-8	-	TGTGCCAGCAGCGACGACAGCCGTAACTATGGCTACACCTTC	CASSDDSRNYGYTF
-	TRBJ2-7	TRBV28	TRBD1	TGTGCCAGCAGGCGAGGGACAGGGGTCTACGAGCAGTACTTC	CASRRGTGVYEQYF
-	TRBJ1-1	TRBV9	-	TGTGCCAGCAGCGTATACCGGGACACCACGAACACTGAAGCTTTCTTT	CASSVYRDTTNTEAFF
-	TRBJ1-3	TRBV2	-	TGTGCCAGCAACCAGGGGAGAGAAAACACCATATATTTT	CASNQGRENTIYF
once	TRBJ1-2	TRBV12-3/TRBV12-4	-	TGTGCCAGCAGTTCACAGGACTATGGCTACACCTTC	CASSSQDYGYTF
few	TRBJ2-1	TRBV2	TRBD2	TGTGCCAGCAGTTCCGGGACTAGCGGATACAATGAGCAGTTCTTC	CASSSGTSGYNEQFF
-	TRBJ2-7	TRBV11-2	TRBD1	TGTGCCAGCAGCTTAGCACAGGGGGCCTACGAGCAGTACTTC	CASSLAQGAYEQYF
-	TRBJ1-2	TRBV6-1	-	TGTGCCAGCAGTGAATGGTCAGGGGCCAACTATGGCTACACCTTC	CASSEWSGANYGYTF
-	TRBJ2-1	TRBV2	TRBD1	TGTGCCAGCAGTGAGACAGGGGGCCTCAATGAGCAGTTCTTC	CASSETGGLNEQFF
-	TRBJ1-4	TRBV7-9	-	TGTGCCAGCAGCCCTAGGGGAGGAGGAACTAATGAAAAACTGTTTTTT	CASSPRGGGTNEKLFF
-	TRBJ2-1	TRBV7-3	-	TGTGCCAGCAGCTCGCGACAGGTAGGCGAGCAGTTCTTC	CASSSRQVGEQFF
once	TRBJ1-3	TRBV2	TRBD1	TGTGCCAGCAGGGGGACAGGGGGTACTGGAAACACCATATATTTT	CASRGTGGTGNTIYF
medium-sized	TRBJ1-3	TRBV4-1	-	TGCGCCAGCAGCCAAGGGGAGGGGGCTGGAAACACCATATATTTT	CASSQGEGAGNTIYF
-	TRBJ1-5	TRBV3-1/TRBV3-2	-	TGTGCCAGCAGCCAAGATCAGGTTTCCTACGATCAGCCCCAGCATTTT	CASSQDQVSYDQPQHF
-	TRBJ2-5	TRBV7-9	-	TGTGCCAGCATGAGGGGGATCCAAGAGACCCAGTACTTC	CASMRGIQETQYF
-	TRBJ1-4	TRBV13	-	TGTGCCAGCAGCTTAAGGCCGGGTCCTAATGAAAAACTGTTTTTT	CASSLRPGPNEKLFF
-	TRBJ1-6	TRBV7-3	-	TGTGCCAGCAGCTTTGGAGGGGATGATTCACCCCTCCACTTT	CASSFGGDDSPLHF
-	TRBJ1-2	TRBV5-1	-	TGCGCCAGCAGCCCCGGCCAGGCGGGGGCTAACTATGGCTACACCTTC	CASSPGQAGANYGYTF
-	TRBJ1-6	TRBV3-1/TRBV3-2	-	TGTGCCAGCAGCCAAGGGAACAGCGGTAATTCACCCCTCCACTTT	CASSQGNSGNSPLHF
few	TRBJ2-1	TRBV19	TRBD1	TGTGCCAGTAGTCTCAGGGGGAGTTCGAAGCTCTACAATGAGCAGTTCTTC	CASSLRGSSKLYNEQFF
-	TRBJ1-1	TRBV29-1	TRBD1	TGCAGCGTGAAGCAGGACAGGCGAGTGAACACTGAAGCTTTCTTT	CSVKQDRRVNTEAFF
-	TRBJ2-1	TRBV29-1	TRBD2	TGCAGCGTTGGGGCGGGAGCTTCGGCTGAGCAGTTCTTC	CSVGAGASAEQFF
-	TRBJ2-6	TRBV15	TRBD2	TGTGCCACCAGCAGAGGACTAGCGGGAGGGCCCGGGGCCAACGTCCTGACTTTC	CATSRGLAGGPGANVLTF
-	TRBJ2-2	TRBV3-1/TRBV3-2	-	TGTGCCAGCAGCCAAGTCCGCGGACAGCCGAACACCGGGGAGCTGTTTTTT	CASSQVRGQPNTGELFF
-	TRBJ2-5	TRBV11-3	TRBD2	TGTGCCAGCAGCCAAGACGGTAGAGCGGGAGATGAGACCCAGTACTTC	CASSQDGRAGDETQYF
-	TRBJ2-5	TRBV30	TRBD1	TGTGCCTGGACCCCAGGGGGCACAGAGACCCAGTACTTC	CAWTPGGTETQYF
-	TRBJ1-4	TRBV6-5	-	TGTGCCAGCAGGCAGGGGACCCGGGGCTATGAAAAACTGTTTTTT	CASRQGTRGYEKLFF
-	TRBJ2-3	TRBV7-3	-	TGTGCCAGCAGCCCATCCCCGGGTACGCAGTATTTT	CASSPSPGTQYF
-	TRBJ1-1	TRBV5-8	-	TGTGCCAGCAGCTTGGGATTCGGTCCGGGGGGTTCAACTGAAGCTTTCTTT	CASSLGFGPGGSTEAFF
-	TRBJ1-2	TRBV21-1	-	TGTGCCAGCAGCAAACCTTCGGGAGTACTCTATGGCTACACCTTC	CASSKPSGVLYGYTF
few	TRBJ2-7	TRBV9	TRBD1	TGTGCCAGCAGCGAGGGGGCAAACTACGAGCAGTACTTC	CASSEGANYEQYF
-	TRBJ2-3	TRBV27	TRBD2	TGTGCCAGCAGTTCCACCCCCTCGAGATCGAGCGGGAGGTGGTGGACTGTGGCAGATACGCAGTATTTT	CASSSTPSRSSGRWWTVADTQYF
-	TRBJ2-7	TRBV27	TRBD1	TGTGCCAGCAGTTTCCAACTCCGGGACAGCGCCTACGAGCAGTACTTC	CASSFQLRDSAYEQYF
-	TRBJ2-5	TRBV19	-	TGTGCCAGTAGTATGATTGGGGCGGAACAAGAGACCCAGTACTTC	CASSMIGAEQETQYF
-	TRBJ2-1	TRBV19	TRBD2	TGTGCCAGTAGTATTCTAGCGGGAAGCTCCTACAATGAGCAGTTCTTC	CASSILAGSSYNEQFF
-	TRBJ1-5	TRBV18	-	TGTGCCAGCTCACTTCAGGGATTTAGTCAGCCCCAGCATTTT	CASSLQGFSQPQHF
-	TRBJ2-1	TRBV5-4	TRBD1	TGTGCCAGCAGCTCCTACAGGGGGTCCTACAATGAGCAGTTCTTC	CASSSYRGSYNEQFF
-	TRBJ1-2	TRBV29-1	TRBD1	TGCAGCGTCCGGGACAGGCAGTGGGATGGCTACACCTTC	CSVRDRQWDGYTF
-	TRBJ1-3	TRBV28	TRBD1	TGTGCCAGCAGTTCCGGAGGTGGGGCAGGGGGGTTATACACCATATATTTT	CASSSGGGAGGLYTIYF
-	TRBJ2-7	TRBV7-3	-	TGTGCCAGCAGCTTAACAGGGGGACGCTACGAGCAGTACTTC	CASSLTGGRYEQYF
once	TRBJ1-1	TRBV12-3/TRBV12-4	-	TGTGCCAGCAGTGACTGGTCGAATACTGAAGCTTTCTTT	CASSDWSNTEAFF
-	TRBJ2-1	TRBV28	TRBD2	TGTGTAATCGGGACTAGCGGTTACAATGAGCAGTTCTTC	CVIGTSGYNEQFF
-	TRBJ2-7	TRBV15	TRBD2	TGTGCCACCAGCCCAACAGCGGGAGGGCCAAGAGAGCAGTACTTC	CATSPTAGGPREQYF
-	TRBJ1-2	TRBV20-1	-	TGCAGTGCTAGTCAGGTTTACGGAAGCTATGGCTACACCTTC	CSASQVYGSYGYTF
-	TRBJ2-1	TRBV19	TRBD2	TGTGCCAGTAGCGGGACTAGCGGGGGTCTAGGTGAGCAGTTCTTC	CASSGTSGGLGEQFF
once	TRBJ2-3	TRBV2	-	TGTGCCAGCAGTTTAGGGACTGTTGCCTTTTCTAGCACAGATACGCAGTATTTT	CASSLGTVAFSSTDTQYF
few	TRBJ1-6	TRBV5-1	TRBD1	TGCGCCAGCACTGTGGCCCCGGGACAGCCCAATTCACCCCTCCACTTT	CASTVAPGQPNSPLHF
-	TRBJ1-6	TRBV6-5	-	TGTGCCAGCGCCGGGAGCTCCTATAATTCACCCCTCCACTTT	CASAGSSYNSPLHF
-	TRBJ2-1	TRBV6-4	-	TGTGCCAGCAGTGTTGAGTTCAGGGGGGCAGAGCAGTTCTTC	CASSVEFRGAEQFF